Below, 16 T cell receptor beta chains from the same sample are listed, as sequenced in a study of T cell repertoires in cytomegalovirus infection. TCRdb used MiXCR to reprocess the reads, holding one entry per CDR3 protein. The profile shows roughly 700,000 distinct CDR3 sequences, about 30% of them singletons. Antigens of these TCRs are unknown. This sample comprised cultured PBMCs, obtained from culture after CMV antigen stimulation. The receptor source for this set is a human donor in good health (CMV status not recorded). Some clones in this sample may be carry-over from other donors' samples.

This chain joins TRBV7-2 and TRBJ1-1; D is unclear. CDR1 and CDR2 from the germline V gene are SGHTA and FQGNSA. V lost 5 bases and J 3 bases, leaving 13 bases between the germline ends. The CDR3 is made up of 14 amino acids. For the CDR3, the DNA is TGTGCCAGCAGCATGTCGTGGCAGTACACTGAAGCTTTCTTT. It specifies CASSMSWQYTEAFF. The complete variable domain, with remaining parts taken from reference TRBV7-2 and TRBJ1-1, reads GAGVSQSPSNKVTEKGKDVELRCDPISGHTALYWYRQSLGQGLEFLIYFQGNSAPDKSGLPSDRFSAERTGGSVSTLTIQRTQQEDSAVYLCASSMSWQYTEAFFGQGTRLTVV.

This clonotype occurred a few times. The rearrangement uses TRBV6-6 and TRBJ2-5; TRBD2 agrees at 7 bases. The CDR3 sequence is 16 residues long. With 2 bases clipped from V and 0 bases from J, the junction kept 6 bases outside the gene matches. CDR1 and CDR2 from the germline V gene are MNHNY and SVGAGI (reference sequence). The CDR3 spells CASSYDGTTHQETQYF. In nucleotides, the CDR3 is TGTGCCAGCAGTTACGACGGGACTACACACCAAGAGACCCAGTACTTC.

In DNA, the CDR3 is TGTGCCAGCAGACATCCTCACGGTCAGTTCAACAATGAGCAGTTCTTC. Its translation is CASRHPHGQFNNEQFF. The genes are TRBV6-9 and TRBJ2-1, with D unclear. In germline, CDR1 is MNHGY, CDR2 SVAAGI. The CDR3 is made up of 16 amino acids. V was pared by 6 bases and J by 5 bases, with 20 bases between.

This rearrangement joins TRBV7-6 to TRBJ2-1, with 7 bases fitting TRBD2. The CDR3 extends over 16 amino acids. CDR1 and CDR2 from the germline V gene are SGHVS and FNYEAQ. With 5 bases clipped from V and 5 bases from J, the junction kept 12 bases outside the gene matches. CDR3 DNA: TGTGCCAGCAGCCTGCCCCGGGCTAGCGGTGACAATGAGCAGTTCTTC. Protein product: CASSLPRASGDNEQFF. The whole variable domain, filled in from reference TRBV7-6 and TRBJ2-1, reads GAGVSQSPRYKVTKRGQDVALRCDPISGHVSLYWYRQALGQGPEFLTYFNYEAQQDKSGLPNDRFSAERPEGSISTLTIQRTEQRDSAMYRCASSLPRASGDNEQFFGPGTRLTVL.

This clonotype has only a few counts. The J gene is TRBJ2-3, the V gene TRBV7-2; the D gene could be TRBD1 or TRBD2 (5 bases each). Per germline, CDR1 SGHTA and CDR2 FQGNSA. V gave up 1 base and J gave up 6 bases, with 17 bases separating them. The CDR3 is made up of 16 amino acids. The CDR3 loop reads CASSLETYTRGDTQYF. The CDR3 DNA follows: TGTGCCAGCAGCTTAGAGACGTACACCCGGGGCGATACGCAGTATTTT.

V is TRBV6-2 or TRBV6-3 and J is TRBJ2-3, with D possibly being TRBD2 (6 bases). The V and J ends lost 7 bases and 3 bases respectively, with 11 bases between them. CDR3 length: 13 amino acids. The germline V gene has CDR1 MNHEY and CDR2 SVGEGT. In DNA form, the CDR3 reads TGTGCCAGCAATCGCGGGACTACAGATACGCAGTATTTT. Residues: CASNRGTTDTQYF.

J is TRBJ1-5 and V is TRBV19; D is ambiguous. Germline CDR1 is LNHDA and CDR2 is SQIVND (reference sequence). The germline V and J ends were trimmed by 3 bases and 8 bases, with 14 bases remaining between them. The CDR3 sequence is 14 residues long. CDR3 nucleotide sequence: TGTGCCAGTAGTATTGAATGGAACGGGAAGCCCCAGCATTTT. Translation: CASSIEWNGKPQHF.

This clonotype appeared many times. This chain connects TRBV7-2 to TRBJ1-1, with 7 bases aligning to TRBD1. The CDR3 has 14 amino acids. V lost 5 bases and J lost 1; bases outside the gene matches: 4. From germline, CDR1 is SGHTA and CDR2 FQGNSA. CDR3 in DNA: TGTGCCAGCAGCGCCCGGACAGGGAACACTGAAGCTTTCTTT. Translated, it gives CASSARTGNTEAFF.

The sample holds one count of this clonotype. The chain is built from TRBV20-1 and TRBJ2-7, with D possibly matching TRBD1 (5 bases). Trimming took 5 bases from V and 5 from J, leaving 16 bases between them. Per germline, CDR1 DFQATT and CDR2 SNEGSKA (reference sequence). The CDR3 length is 13 residues. The CDR3 nucleotides read TGCAGTGCTCTAGGGCCAGGGATCAACGAGCAGTACTTC. Translated: CSALGPGINEQYF.

This clonotype was observed a few times. The chain couples TRBV7-9 to TRBJ2-7; 8 bases are a match to TRBD2. CDR1 is SEHNR and CDR2 is FQNEAQ in the germline V gene (reference sequence). With V trimmed by 5 bases and J by 3 bases, 9 bases remained unmatched. The CDR3 has 15 amino acids. DNA of the CDR3: TGTGCCAGCAGCCGCCCGGGACTAGGAGACTACGAGCAGTACTTC. It encodes CASSRPGLGDYEQYF. Complete variable domain (other parts from reference TRBV7-9 and TRBJ2-7): DTGVSQNPRHKITKRGQNVTFRCDPISEHNRLYWYRQTLGQGPEFLTYFQNEAQLEKSRLLSDRFSAERPKGSFSTLEIQRTEQGDSAMYLCASSRPGLGDYEQYFGPGTRLTVT.

Only a few counts were recorded for this clonotype. The V call is TRBV20-1, the J call TRBJ2-1, with D unresolved. V gave up 5 bases and J gave up 6 bases, with 14 bases separating them. The CDR3 has 13 amino acids. Germline V gives CDR1 DFQATT, CDR2 SNEGSKA (reference sequence). The CDR3 coding sequence is TGCAGTGCTTCGGAAGAGGTTTCCAATGAGCAGTTCTTC. It translates to CSASEEVSNEQFF.

This clonotype came up a few times. The chain uses TRBV10-3 and TRBJ1-2; possible D gene TRBD1, 6 bases. V lost 4 bases, J lost 5 bases, and 23 bases lay in between. The CDR3 is 17 residues long. Germline V gene lookup returns CDR1 ENHRY and CDR2 SYGVKD. The CDR3 here is CAISGGPGHVGNYGYTF. CDR3 in DNA: TGTGCCATCAGTGGGGGGCCGGGACACGTTGGGAATTATGGCTACACCTTC.

Concerning this clonotype: This could be a read error, since a much larger clone is one nucleotide away. V usage is TRBV11-2 and J usage is TRBJ1-1; D is unclear. CDR3 size: 12 residues. Trimming cost V 3 bases and J 2 bases, with 4 bases left between them. CDR1 and CDR2 from the germline V gene are SGHAT and FQNNGV. For the CDR3, the DNA is TGTGCCAGCAGCTTCTATAACACTGAAGCTTTCTTT. Its translation is CASSFYNTEAFF.

The V and J genes are TRBV7-2 and TRBJ2-7; D unclear. The CDR3 length is 13 residues. V lost 5 bases and J 6 bases, leaving 14 bases between the germline ends. CDR1 is SGHTA, CDR2 FQGNSA, per germline. The CDR3 loop reads CASSPQGLAEQYF. DNA of the CDR3: TGTGCCAGCAGCCCCCAAGGGCTCGCCGAGCAGTACTTC. Together with reference TRBV7-2 and TRBJ2-7, the CDR3 gives the full variable domain: GAGVSQSPSNKVTEKGKDVELRCDPISGHTALYWYRQSLGQGLEFLIYFQGNSAPDKSGLPSDRFSAERTGGSVSTLTIQRTQQEDSAVYLCASSPQGLAEQYFGPGTRLTVT.

The chain uses TRBV7-6 and TRBJ2-1, with 7 nucleotides matching TRBD2. The CDR3 has 20 amino acids. V was clipped by 0 bases and J by 3 bases; unmatched bases: 17. Germline CDR1 reads SGHVS; CDR2 reads FNYEAQ. The CDR3: CASSLALGPTPGLDYNEQFF. The CDR3 bases are TGTGCCAGCAGCTTAGCCCTAGGGCCGACGCCAGGACTAGACTACAATGAGCAGTTCTTC.

This chain uses TRBV12-3 or TRBV12-4 with TRBJ2-1; 9 bases match TRBD1. The CDR3 contains 15 residues. Unmatched junction bases numbered 13, after V lost 6 bases and J lost 10 bases. The CDR3 loop is CASSSTGGAVREQFF. In DNA form, the CDR3 reads TGTGCCAGCAGCTCCACAGGGGGCGCCGTACGCGAGCAGTTCTTC.